This T cell receptor beta chain was documented in a study of T cell responses to AZD1222 COVID-19 vaccine. Study-level results: Donors were chiefly white British, with a greater number of females, and clonal diversity was perhaps underestimated.

The germline V gene has CDR1 SQVTM and CDR2 ANQGSEA. This CDR3 comprises 12 residues. The V end lost 4 bases, the J end lost 4 bases, and 9 bases lay between the germline ends. A note on this clone: Its antigen remains unidentified.

The assay was immunoSEQ multiplex PCR, and TCRdb's table has in-frame clones only and misses some. Of 100,000 or so clones listed, nearly 90% are singletons. The source was peripheral blood, collected 28 days after the second AZD1222 dose. The rearrangement uses TRBV29-1 and TRBJ2-3; no clear D. The receptor was derived from an adult who received the AZD1222 COVID-19 vaccine. This CDR3 reads CSVGISADTQYF. The CDR3 DNA reads as TGCAGCGTTGGGATCTCCGCAGATACGCAGTATTTT.